Listed below are T cell receptor beta chains from one sample, sequenced in a study of T cell changes during pregnancy in multiple sclerosis. Clones were sequenced by immunoSEQ multiplex PCR, and TCRdb holds only the in-frame ones, with some missing. Altogether about 74,000 clones are present, roughly 93% being singletons, with the ten largest covering 1.4%. The material sequenced was peripheral blood, taken in the third trimester of pregnancy. Receptors were obtained from a female donor with multiple sclerosis, enrolled in a pregnancy study. Each CDR3 is given with its conserved first and last residue. A D gene is named only where the DNA matches it firmly. Rows give clone size only sometimes, using once, few, many, or a class for an expanded clone.

d_call: TRBD2
j_call: TRBJ2-5
clone_size: -
v_call: TRBV18
cdr3_nt: TGTGCCAGCTCACAAGGGACTAGCGGGGGAGCGTCGGAGACCCAGTACTTC
cdr3_aa: CASSQGTSGGASETQYF

d_call: -
j_call: TRBJ2-5
clone_size: -
v_call: TRBV7-6
cdr3_nt: TGTGCCAGCAGCTTAGGGGGGGACCGGACCCAGTACTTC
cdr3_aa: CASSLGGDRTQYF

d_call: TRBD2
j_call: TRBJ2-1
clone_size: -
v_call: TRBV2
cdr3_nt: TGTGCCAGCAGTGAAGGGGACTCGGGGGGGGAGCAGTTCTTC
cdr3_aa: CASSEGDSGGEQFF

d_call: -
j_call: TRBJ2-7
clone_size: -
v_call: TRBV19
cdr3_nt: TGTGCCAGTAGGCCAGGGGCCCGCGGCTCCTACGAGCAGTACTTC
cdr3_aa: CASRPGARGSYEQYF

d_call: TRBD1
j_call: TRBJ1-2
clone_size: -
v_call: TRBV19
cdr3_nt: TGTGCCACCACGAGACTCACAGGGGGAAGAGACTATGGCTACACCTTC
cdr3_aa: CATTRLTGGRDYGYTF

d_call: -
j_call: TRBJ2-7
clone_size: -
v_call: TRBV7-2
cdr3_nt: TGTGCCAGCAGCTTAGCAGCTCGGGGGTATGAGCAGTACTTC
cdr3_aa: CASSLAARGYEQYF

d_call: TRBD2
j_call: TRBJ2-7
clone_size: -
v_call: TRBV7-8
cdr3_nt: TGTGCCAGCAGCTTCAGGCGGGGTAGCGGGGCTCTCTACGAGCAGTACTTC
cdr3_aa: CASSFRRGSGALYEQYF

d_call: -
j_call: TRBJ1-5
clone_size: once
v_call: TRBV18
cdr3_nt: TGTGCCAGCTCACCATCGGGGGGACTGACCAATCAGCCCCAGCATTTT
cdr3_aa: CASSPSGGLTNQPQHF

d_call: -
j_call: TRBJ2-2
clone_size: -
v_call: TRBV5-4
cdr3_nt: TGTGCCAGCAGCTTGAGGGGGGGGGCGAACACCGGGGAGCTGTTTTTT
cdr3_aa: CASSLRGGANTGELFF

d_call: TRBD1
j_call: TRBJ1-3
clone_size: -
v_call: TRBV28
cdr3_nt: TGTGCCAGCACTCCACCGACAGGGTTTTCTGGAAACACCATATATTTT
cdr3_aa: CASTPPTGFSGNTIYF

d_call: TRBD1
j_call: TRBJ2-2
clone_size: -
v_call: TRBV6-6
cdr3_nt: TGTGCCAGCACCAATCCGGGACAGTTGGGCACCGGGGAGCTGTTTTTT
cdr3_aa: CASTNPGQLGTGELFF

d_call: TRBD1
j_call: TRBJ2-4
clone_size: -
v_call: TRBV6-6
cdr3_nt: TGTGCCAGCAGCCCCATCGGACAGGGAGACATTCAGTACTTC
cdr3_aa: CASSPIGQGDIQYF

d_call: TRBD1
j_call: TRBJ2-7
clone_size: -
v_call: TRBV13
cdr3_nt: TGTGCCAGCAGCTTCACCGGGACAGGGAGCTCCTACGAGCAGTACTTC
cdr3_aa: CASSFTGTGSSYEQYF

d_call: -
j_call: TRBJ2-6
clone_size: -
v_call: TRBV19
cdr3_nt: TGTGCCAGTAGTATAGCATCTGGGGCCAACGTCCTGACTTTC
cdr3_aa: CASSIASGANVLTF

d_call: -
j_call: TRBJ2-1
clone_size: -
v_call: TRBV12-5
cdr3_nt: TGTGCTAGTGGTTTGGTACAGGGCCGCCCCCCTTACAATGAGCAGTTCTTC
cdr3_aa: CASGLVQGRPPYNEQFF

d_call: TRBD1
j_call: TRBJ2-7
clone_size: -
v_call: TRBV15
cdr3_nt: TGTGCCACCAGAAGGACAGGAGCCTACGAGCAGTACTTC
cdr3_aa: CATRRTGAYEQYF

d_call: TRBD1
j_call: TRBJ1-2
clone_size: once
v_call: TRBV5-1
cdr3_nt: TGCGCCAGCAGCCTAGGGACAGGCGGTTATGGCTACACCTTC
cdr3_aa: CASSLGTGGYGYTF

d_call: -
j_call: TRBJ2-5
clone_size: many
v_call: TRBV7-9
cdr3_nt: TGTGCCAGCAGCCCCCGAGGGCCAGAGACCCAGTACTTC
cdr3_aa: CASSPRGPETQYF

d_call: -
j_call: TRBJ1-1
clone_size: -
v_call: TRBV19
cdr3_nt: TGTGCCACCCCACCTCCCGGGGGGGGCACTGAAGCTTTCTTT
cdr3_aa: CATPPPGGGTEAFF

d_call: -
j_call: TRBJ1-2
clone_size: once
v_call: TRBV6-1
cdr3_nt: TGTGCCAGCAGCCGGACGGGAGCTAACTATGGCTACACCTTC
cdr3_aa: CASSRTGANYGYTF

d_call: TRBD2
j_call: TRBJ2-1
clone_size: -
v_call: TRBV2
cdr3_nt: TGTGCCAGCAGTTACTACACTAGCGGGGGGCTCTACAATGAGCAGTTCTTC
cdr3_aa: CASSYYTSGGLYNEQFF

d_call: TRBD2
j_call: TRBJ2-3
clone_size: -
v_call: TRBV11-2
cdr3_nt: TGTGCCAGCAGCGCCCGCTCCGGGACTAGCGGGGGGCCCACAGATACGCAGTATTTT
cdr3_aa: CASSARSGTSGGPTDTQYF

d_call: -
j_call: TRBJ2-5
clone_size: -
v_call: TRBV12-5
cdr3_nt: TGTGCTAGTGGTTTGGTACCCCTGGTTACTTTGGAGACCCAGTACTTC
cdr3_aa: CASGLVPLVTLETQYF

d_call: -
j_call: TRBJ2-7
clone_size: -
v_call: TRBV19
cdr3_nt: TGTGCCAGTAGTATGTTCCATTTAGCTTTCTCCTACGAGCAGTACTTC
cdr3_aa: CASSMFHLAFSYEQYF

d_call: -
j_call: TRBJ1-5
clone_size: -
v_call: TRBV6-5
cdr3_nt: TGTGCCAGCAGCCAGGGCATTTTGGAATGGCCCCAGCATTTT
cdr3_aa: CASSQGILEWPQHF

d_call: -
j_call: TRBJ2-1
clone_size: once
v_call: TRBV5-5
cdr3_nt: TGTGCCAGCAGCTTGGGGGGGGTAAAGTTCGGTGAGCAGTTCTTC
cdr3_aa: CASSLGGVKFGEQFF

d_call: TRBD1
j_call: TRBJ1-2
clone_size: -
v_call: TRBV2
cdr3_nt: TGTGCCAGCACAGGGGGGACAGGGGCCTATGGCTACACCTTC
cdr3_aa: CASTGGTGAYGYTF

d_call: -
j_call: TRBJ2-6
clone_size: -
v_call: TRBV2
cdr3_nt: TGTGCCAGCAGTGCTAACAGGCAATCTGGGGCCAACGTCCTGACTTTC
cdr3_aa: CASSANRQSGANVLTF

d_call: -
j_call: TRBJ2-7
clone_size: -
v_call: TRBV7-2
cdr3_nt: TGTGCCAGCAGCTTTCGCAGGGGCCCCTACGAGCAGTACTTC
cdr3_aa: CASSFRRGPYEQYF

d_call: TRBD2
j_call: TRBJ2-1
clone_size: -
v_call: TRBV5-1
cdr3_nt: TGCGCCAGCAGCGATGGAGCGGGGGGGCCCCACAATGAGCAGTTCTTC
cdr3_aa: CASSDGAGGPHNEQFF

d_call: -
j_call: TRBJ2-7
clone_size: -
v_call: TRBV29-1
cdr3_nt: TGCAGCGTTGTGACAGCTCTAGAAGAGTACTTC
cdr3_aa: CSVVTALEEYF

d_call: -
j_call: TRBJ2-1
clone_size: -
v_call: TRBV9
cdr3_nt: TGTGCCAGCAGCGTTTCCGGAACAGGGTCCCTCTGGGGCTCCTACAATGAGCAGTTCTTC
cdr3_aa: CASSVSGTGSLWGSYNEQFF

d_call: -
j_call: TRBJ2-7
clone_size: -
v_call: TRBV5-6
cdr3_nt: TGTGCCAGCAGCTTGTCTCCAGGATGGGGGGGCCCGTACGAGCAGTACTTC
cdr3_aa: CASSLSPGWGGPYEQYF

d_call: -
j_call: TRBJ2-5
clone_size: -
v_call: TRBV6-5
cdr3_nt: TGTGCCAGCAGTTACTCGACTTTCAGGGGCCAAGAGACCCAGTACTTC
cdr3_aa: CASSYSTFRGQETQYF

d_call: TRBD2
j_call: TRBJ2-2
clone_size: -
v_call: TRBV4-3
cdr3_nt: TGCGCCAGCAGCCAAGCCGGGACTAGCGGGGGGTGGGACACCGGGGAGCTGTTTTTT
cdr3_aa: CASSQAGTSGGWDTGELFF

d_call: -
j_call: TRBJ1-3
clone_size: -
v_call: TRBV10-1
cdr3_nt: TGCGCCAGCAGTGGTATAACAGGGCGTGCAAACACCATATATTTT
cdr3_aa: CASSGITGRANTIYF

d_call: -
j_call: TRBJ2-1
clone_size: -
v_call: TRBV7-3
cdr3_nt: TGTGCCAGCAGCCCCCCGGGACACCCTCCCCAGCAGTTCTTC
cdr3_aa: CASSPPGHPPQQFF

d_call: -
j_call: TRBJ1-1
clone_size: -
v_call: TRBV10-2
cdr3_nt: TGCGCCAGCAGTGAGACAGCCCCAGTACTCACTGAAGCTTTCTTT
cdr3_aa: CASSETAPVLTEAFF

d_call: -
j_call: TRBJ2-7
clone_size: -
v_call: TRBV9
cdr3_nt: TGTGCCAGCGTGTTGGGACATAGCTACGAGCAGTACTTC
cdr3_aa: CASVLGHSYEQYF

d_call: TRBD1
j_call: TRBJ1-1
clone_size: -
v_call: TRBV28
cdr3_nt: TGTGCCAGCTCCCTGGGGGACAGGGGGCTCACTGAAGCTTTCTTT
cdr3_aa: CASSLGDRGLTEAFF

d_call: -
j_call: TRBJ2-1
clone_size: -
v_call: TRBV10-2
cdr3_nt: TGCGCCAGCGGAACTCAGGTGCAGTTCTTC
cdr3_aa: CASGTQVQFF

d_call: TRBD1
j_call: TRBJ2-1
clone_size: -
v_call: TRBV5-1
cdr3_nt: TGCGCCAGCAGCTTGAAAGGGGGCGGGTACAATGAGCAGTTCTTC
cdr3_aa: CASSLKGGGYNEQFF

d_call: TRBD1
j_call: TRBJ2-7
clone_size: once
v_call: TRBV19
cdr3_nt: TGTGCCAGTAGTATCCAGACAGGGGGCTACGAGCAGTACTTC
cdr3_aa: CASSIQTGGYEQYF

d_call: -
j_call: TRBJ2-1
clone_size: -
v_call: TRBV2
cdr3_nt: TGTGCCAGCAACCGAAACATCGATGAGCAGTTCTTC
cdr3_aa: CASNRNIDEQFF

d_call: -
j_call: TRBJ2-2
clone_size: few
v_call: TRBV6-4
cdr3_nt: TGTGCCAGCAGTGATGAGGGAGGTGCCGCCGGGGAGCTGTTTTTT
cdr3_aa: CASSDEGGAAGELFF

d_call: -
j_call: TRBJ2-1
clone_size: -
v_call: TRBV20-1
cdr3_nt: TGCAGTGCTTCGGTCCGGGTCCGACGGGTCTTC
cdr3_aa: CSASVRVRRVF

d_call: -
j_call: TRBJ2-1
clone_size: -
v_call: TRBV4-3
cdr3_nt: TGCGCCAGCAGCCAAGATCCCAGAGGCGATGAGCAGTTCTTC
cdr3_aa: CASSQDPRGDEQFF

d_call: TRBD2
j_call: TRBJ2-7
clone_size: -
v_call: TRBV11-2
cdr3_nt: TGTGCCAGCAGCTCCCTCGCTAGCGGGGGGGCTCAGTACTTC
cdr3_aa: CASSSLASGGAQYF

d_call: -
j_call: TRBJ2-7
clone_size: once
v_call: TRBV5-5
cdr3_nt: TGTGCCAGCAGCTCGCGAAATACAGGGTACGAGCAGTACTTC
cdr3_aa: CASSSRNTGYEQYF

d_call: TRBD1
j_call: TRBJ1-1
clone_size: -
v_call: TRBV5-4
cdr3_nt: TGTGCCAGCAGTTCCGGGACAGGAGGAACCAACTATAACACTGAAGCTTTCTTT
cdr3_aa: CASSSGTGGTNYNTEAFF

d_call: TRBD2
j_call: TRBJ2-1
clone_size: -
v_call: TRBV6-1
cdr3_nt: TGTGCCACTTCGACTAGCGGGGGGATATACAATGAGCAGTTCTTC
cdr3_aa: CATSTSGGIYNEQFF

d_call: -
j_call: TRBJ1-4
clone_size: -
v_call: TRBV5-6
cdr3_nt: TGTGCCAGCAGCTTGTTTATGATACGGGAAAAACTGTTTTTT
cdr3_aa: CASSLFMIREKLFF

d_call: TRBD1
j_call: TRBJ1-2
clone_size: once
v_call: TRBV9
cdr3_nt: TGTGCCAGCAGCGTAGGTTTCACAGGGGGGATGATGAGCTACACCTTC
cdr3_aa: CASSVGFTGGMMSYTF

d_call: -
j_call: TRBJ1-5
clone_size: -
v_call: TRBV19
cdr3_nt: TGTGCCAGTAGTATTACCCCCAACCAGCAGCCCCAGCATTTT
cdr3_aa: CASSITPNQQPQHF

d_call: TRBD1
j_call: TRBJ1-2
clone_size: -
v_call: TRBV5-1
cdr3_nt: TGCGCCAGCAGCGACTTCGGACAGGGGGGTGGCTACACCTTC
cdr3_aa: CASSDFGQGGGYTF